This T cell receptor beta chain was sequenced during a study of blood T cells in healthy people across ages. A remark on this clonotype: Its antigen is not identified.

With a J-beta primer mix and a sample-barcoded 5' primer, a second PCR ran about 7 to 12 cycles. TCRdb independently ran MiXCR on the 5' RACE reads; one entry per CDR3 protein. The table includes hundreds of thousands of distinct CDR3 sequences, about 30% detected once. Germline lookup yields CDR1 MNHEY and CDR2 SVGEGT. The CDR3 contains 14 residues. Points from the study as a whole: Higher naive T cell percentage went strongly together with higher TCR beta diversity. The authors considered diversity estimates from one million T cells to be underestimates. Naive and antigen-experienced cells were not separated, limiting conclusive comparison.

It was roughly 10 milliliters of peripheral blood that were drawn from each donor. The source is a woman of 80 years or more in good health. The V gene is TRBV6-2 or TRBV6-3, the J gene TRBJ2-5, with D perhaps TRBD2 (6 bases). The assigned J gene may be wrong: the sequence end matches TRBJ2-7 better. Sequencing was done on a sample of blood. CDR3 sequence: CASSYAGFLYEQYF. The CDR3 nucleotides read TGTGCCAGCAGTTACGCGGGGTTCCTCTACGAGCAGTACTTC.